This TCR beta chain was documented in a study of T cell responses to AZD1222 COVID-19 vaccine. Study-wide results and caveats: At baseline, seropositivity was found in only a handful of AZD1222 recipients.

A remark on this clone: The target antigen is unknown.

Researchers grouped second doses given at about 4 or about 12 weeks into one pool. The assay was immunoSEQ multiplex PCR, and TCRdb's table has in-frame clones only and misses some. The table records over 60,000 clones, about four fifths of them present only once. This CDR3 is built from 11 residues. V lost 6 bases, J lost 5 bases, and 6 bases lay in between. The germline CDR1 and CDR2 sequences are MNHEY and SMNVEV (reference sequence). The sample in question was peripheral blood, obtained 28 days after the second AZD1222 dose. The chain has TRBV27 and TRBJ2-3; no definite D call. This clonotype originated in an adult who received the AZD1222 COVID-19 vaccine. The CDR3 DNA reads as TGTGCCAGCAGACTTCGAGATACGCAGTATTTT. It yields the protein CASRLRDTQYF.